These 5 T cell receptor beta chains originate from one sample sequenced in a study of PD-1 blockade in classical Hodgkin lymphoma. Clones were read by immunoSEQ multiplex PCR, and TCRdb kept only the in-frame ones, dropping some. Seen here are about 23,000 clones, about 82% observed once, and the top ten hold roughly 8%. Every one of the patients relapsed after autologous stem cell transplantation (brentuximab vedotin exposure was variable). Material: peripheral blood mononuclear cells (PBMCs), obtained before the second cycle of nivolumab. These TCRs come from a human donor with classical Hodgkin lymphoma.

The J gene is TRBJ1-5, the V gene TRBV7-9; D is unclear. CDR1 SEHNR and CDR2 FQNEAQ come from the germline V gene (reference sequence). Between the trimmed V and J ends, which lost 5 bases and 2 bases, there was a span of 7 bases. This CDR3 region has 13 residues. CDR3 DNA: TGTGCCAGCAGCAATAATGGCAATCAGCCCCAGCATTTT. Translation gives CASSNNGNQPQHF.

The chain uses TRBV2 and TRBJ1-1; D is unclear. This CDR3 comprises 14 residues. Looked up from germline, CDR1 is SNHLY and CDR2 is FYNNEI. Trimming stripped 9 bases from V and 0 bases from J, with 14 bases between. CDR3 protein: CASPSRSMNTEAFF. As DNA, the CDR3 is TGTGCCAGTCCTTCTCGGAGCATGAACACTGAAGCTTTCTTT.

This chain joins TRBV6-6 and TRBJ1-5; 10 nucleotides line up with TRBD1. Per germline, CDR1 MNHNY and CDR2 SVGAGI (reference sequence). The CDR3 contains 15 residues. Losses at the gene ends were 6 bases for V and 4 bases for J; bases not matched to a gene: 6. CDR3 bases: TGTGCCAGCAGAAACGGACAGGGGGGTAATCAGCCCCAGCATTTT. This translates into CASRNGQGGNQPQHF.

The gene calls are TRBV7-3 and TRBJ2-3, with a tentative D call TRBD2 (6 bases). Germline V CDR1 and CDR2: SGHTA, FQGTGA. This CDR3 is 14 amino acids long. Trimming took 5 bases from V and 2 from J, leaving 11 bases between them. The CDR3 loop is CASSPGLVTDTQYF. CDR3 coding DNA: TGTGCCAGCAGCCCGGGACTCGTCACAGATACGCAGTATTTT.

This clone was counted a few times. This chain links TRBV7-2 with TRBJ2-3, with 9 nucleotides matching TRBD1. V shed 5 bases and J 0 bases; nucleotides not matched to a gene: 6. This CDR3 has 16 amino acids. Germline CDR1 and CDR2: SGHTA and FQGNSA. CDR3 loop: CASSPWTGASTDTQYF. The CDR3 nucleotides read TGTGCCAGCAGCCCGTGGACAGGGGCCAGCACAGATACGCAGTATTTT.